The entry below gives a single TCR beta chain sequence along with its context. The V gene lost 9 bases and the J gene lost 2 bases, with 8 bases spanning the gap. There are 11 residues in the CDR3. The sample comes from a study of CD8 T cells in ankylosing spondylitis. TCRdb redid the calling of the 5' RACE reads with MiXCR, one entry per CDR3 protein. The sample has about 350,000 distinct CDR3 sequences, approximately 20% seen once. The sequenced sample consisted of blood, either unsorted or a sorted T cell fraction (not recorded which). The chain employs TRBV12-3 or TRBV12-4 and TRBJ2-7, with D possibly TRBD1 on 6 matching bases. The origin of this receptor is a male donor with ankylosing spondylitis or in good health (not recorded which). This chain's CDR3 is CASGQPYEQYF. The CDR3 DNA follows: TGTGCCAGTGGACAGCCCTACGAGCAGTACTTC.